Listed below are T cell receptor beta chains from one sample, sequenced in a study of OX40 agonist ivuxolimab in advanced cancers. The method was immunoSEQ multiplex PCR; TCRdb's version includes in-frame clones alone and lacks a portion of them. The sample records about 35,000 clones, approximately 92% being singletons. Source: CD4+ or CD8+ T cells sorted from blood, taken in a trial of the OX40 agonist ivuxolimab. These receptors were taken from an adult with an advanced solid tumor such as melanoma, head and neck, liver or kidney cancer. The CDR3 runs from the conserved cysteine through the conserved F or W. A D gene is named only where the DNA matches it firmly. Size is omitted from some rows. Given values are once, few, many or a class for expanded clones.

>TRBJ1-4|TRBV5-6|NA|NA
TGTGCCAGCAGCTGGCTTGGTGGGGGGCGTGCCGTAAAACTGTTTTTT
CASSWLGGGRAVKLFF
>TRBJ2-2|TRBV28|NA|once
TGTGCCAGCAGTTTAGTAGGGGGTACCGGGGAGCTGTTTTTT
CASSLVGGTGELFF
>TRBJ2-7|TRBV10-2|TRBD1|NA
TGCGCCAGCACAAGGGGGCGGCAGGCTTACGAGCAGTACTTC
CASTRGRQAYEQYF
>TRBJ2-7|TRBV28|TRBD1|NA
TGTGCCAGCAGTTTGTTCCCCCGGACAGGGGGCTTCAACGAGCAGTACTTC
CASSLFPRTGGFNEQYF
>TRBJ2-6|TRBV5-3|NA|NA
TGTGCCAGATGGGGTGAACAAAGTCGGGCCAACGTCCTGACTTTC
CARWGEQSRANVLTF
>TRBJ1-5|TRBV5-1|NA|NA
TGCGCCAGCAGCTTGGAAGGGGGCAATCAGCCCCAGCATTTT
CASSLEGGNQPQHF
>TRBJ2-3|TRBV7-2|TRBD1|NA
TGTGCCAGCAGCACAGGACAGGGGGCCACTAGCACAGATACGCAGTATTTT
CASSTGQGATSTDTQYF
>TRBJ1-4|TRBV9|NA|once
TGTGCCAGCAGCGTGGAAGGGGTGGGCAATGAAAAACTGTTTTTT
CASSVEGVGNEKLFF
>TRBJ1-1|TRBV6-1|NA|NA
TGTGCCAGCTCGGGGGGGTGGAGCCTGAACACTGAAGCTTTCTTT
CASSGGWSLNTEAFF
>TRBJ2-3|TRBV18|TRBD2|NA
TGTGCCAGCTCACCACTATCGCAACCACTAGCGGGTAACACAGATACGCAGTATTTT
CASSPLSQPLAGNTDTQYF
>TRBJ2-1|TRBV11-2|NA|once
TGTGCCAGCAGCTTAGTTGAGCAGTTCTTC
CASSLVEQFF
>TRBJ2-5|TRBV5-6|NA|NA
TGTGCCAGCAGCTTGTCCAGGAACCCACCGACCCAGTACTTC
CASSLSRNPPTQYF
>TRBJ2-7|TRBV5-6|TRBD2|NA
TGTGCCAGCAGCTTGGGCGGGAGGGGGGCCTACGAGCAGTACTTC
CASSLGGRGAYEQYF
>TRBJ1-1|TRBV2|NA|NA
TGTGCCAGCCGAACCCCGAACACTGAAGCTTTCTTT
CASRTPNTEAFF
>TRBJ2-7|TRBV6-6|NA|NA
TGTGCCAGCAGTTACGTGGGACCCAGGGAGCAGTACTTC
CASSYVGPREQYF
>TRBJ2-4|TRBV15|TRBD1|once
TGTGCCACCAGCAGAGATGACAGGGGGGCACTAGCCAAAAACATTCAGTACTTC
CATSRDDRGALAKNIQYF
>TRBJ2-2|TRBV15|NA|NA
TGTGCCACCAGCAGTCTTGCAGGAGCGGTCGGGGAGCTGTTTTTT
CATSSLAGAVGELFF
>TRBJ2-7|TRBV9|NA|NA
TGTGCCAGCAACGAGGGAATAGGCTACGAGCAGTACTTC
CASNEGIGYEQYF
>TRBJ2-7|TRBV13|NA|NA
TGTGCCAGCAGCCTACCGACAGAAGGATACGAGCAGTACTTC
CASSLPTEGYEQYF
>TRBJ1-1|TRBV19|NA|NA
TGTGCCAGTAGTACACCGACAGACCATCGAGGTGAAGCTTTCTTT
CASSTPTDHRGEAFF
>TRBJ2-5|TRBV4-3|NA|once
TGCGCCAGCAGCCAAGATCCAGGGCCCGAAGAGACCCAGTACTTC
CASSQDPGPEETQYF
>TRBJ2-7|TRBV19|TRBD2|NA
TGTGCCAGTAGTTCGCGACTAGCGGGAGACTACGAGCAGTACTTC
CASSSRLAGDYEQYF
>TRBJ2-7|TRBV27|TRBD2|NA
TGTGCCAGCAGTTTAGGCGGGAGCCCCCCCTACGAGCAGTACTTC
CASSLGGSPPYEQYF
>TRBJ1-2|TRBV4-2|NA|NA
TGTGCCAGCAGCCAAGAAGTTCGGACAACTAACTATGGCTACACCTTC
CASSQEVRTTNYGYTF
>TRBJ1-1|TRBV5-4|NA|NA
TGTGCCAGCAGCGCATCGAACACTGAAGCTTTCTTT
CASSASNTEAFF
>TRBJ1-1|TRBV10-2|NA|NA
TGCGCCAGCAGTGAGTCGGGGTATAACACTGAAGCTTTCTTT
CASSESGYNTEAFF
>TRBJ1-2|TRBV27|TRBD1|once
TGTGCCAGCAGTTTAACGTGGTCGCAGGGGGCCTCCTATGGCTACACCTTC
CASSLTWSQGASYGYTF
>TRBJ2-3|TRBV28|NA|NA
TGTGCCAGCAGTTTGGAGGCTACGGGAGATACGCAGTATTTT
CASSLEATGDTQYF
>TRBJ2-7|TRBV2|NA|NA
TGTGCCACGACAGATGGAGAGGGTGCCGAGCAGTACTTC
CATTDGEGAEQYF
>TRBJ2-7|TRBV21-1|NA|NA
TGTGCCAGCAGCCGCCCCGGGACCCTGGGTTACGAGCAGTACTTC
CASSRPGTLGYEQYF
>TRBJ1-4|TRBV13|NA|NA
TGTGCCAGCAGCTTATTTAATGAAAAACTGTTTTTT
CASSLFNEKLFF
>TRBJ2-7|TRBV4-1|TRBD1|NA
TGCGCCAGCAGCCAAGTCGGACAGGGGCTCGACGAGCAGTACTTC
CASSQVGQGLDEQYF